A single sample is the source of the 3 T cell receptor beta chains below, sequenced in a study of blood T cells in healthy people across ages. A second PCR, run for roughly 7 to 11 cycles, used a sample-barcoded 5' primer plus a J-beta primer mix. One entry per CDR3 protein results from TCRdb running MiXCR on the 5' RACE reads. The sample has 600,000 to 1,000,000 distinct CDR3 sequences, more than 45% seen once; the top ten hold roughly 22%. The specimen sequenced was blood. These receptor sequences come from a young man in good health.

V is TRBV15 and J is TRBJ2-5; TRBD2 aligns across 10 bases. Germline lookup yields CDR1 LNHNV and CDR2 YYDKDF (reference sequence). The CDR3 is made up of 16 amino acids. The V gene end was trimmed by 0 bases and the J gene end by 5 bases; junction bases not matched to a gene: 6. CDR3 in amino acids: CATSRDLATSGETQYF. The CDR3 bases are TGTGCCACCAGCAGAGATCTGGCGACTAGCGGGGAGACCCAGTACTTC.

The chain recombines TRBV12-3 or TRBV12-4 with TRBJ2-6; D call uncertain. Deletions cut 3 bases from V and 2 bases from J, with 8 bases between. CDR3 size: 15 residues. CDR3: CASSFIGAGANVLTF. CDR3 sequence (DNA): TGTGCCAGCAGTTTTATTGGAGCTGGGGCCAACGTCCTGACTTTC.

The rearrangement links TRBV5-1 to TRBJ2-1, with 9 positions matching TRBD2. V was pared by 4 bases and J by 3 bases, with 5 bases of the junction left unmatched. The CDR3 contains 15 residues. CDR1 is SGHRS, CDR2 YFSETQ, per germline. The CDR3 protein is CASSPQRGDYNEQFF. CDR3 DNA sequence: TGCGCCAGCAGCCCTCAGCGGGGGGACTACAATGAGCAGTTCTTC.